The 7 T cell receptor beta chains below were found in one sample sequenced in a study of PD-L1 blockade in urothelial cancer. TCRdb keeps only in-frame clones here, not all; method: immunoSEQ multiplex PCR. This sample has under 60,000 clones, with 80% to 90% found just once. Regarding time point: pretreatment peripheral blood. Specimen: PBMCs, collected around atezolizumab (anti-PD-L1) treatment. The receptors were gathered from a man between 70 and 80 years old with urothelial cancer.

This chain joins TRBV19 and TRBJ2-3; 7 nucleotides match TRBD2. In germline, CDR1 is LNHDA, CDR2 SQIVND (reference sequence). The CDR3 has 17 residues. The V and J ends lost 1 base and 3 bases, in that order; junction bases with no gene match: 10. CDR3 DNA: TGTGCCAGTAGTATAGTCCCCGGCGGGAGAGCGACAGATACGCAGTATTTT. This sequence encodes CASSIVPGGRATDTQYF. Filled out from reference TRBV19 and TRBJ2-3, the complete variable domain reads DGGITQSPKYLFRKEGQNVTLSCEQNLNHDAMYWYRQDPGQGLRLIYYSQIVNDFQKGDIAEGYSVSREKKESFPLTVTSAQKNPTAFYLCASSIVPGGRATDTQYFGPGTRLTVL.

The chain couples TRBV10-3 to TRBJ1-4, with 11 bases that match TRBD1. The CDR3 is made up of 13 amino acids. Germline CDR1 and CDR2: ENHRY and SYGVKD. The V gene end was trimmed by 10 bases and the J gene end by 8 bases; junction bases not matched to a gene: 6. CDR3: CATGQGAGEKLFF. The CDR3 bases are TGTGCCACCGGACAGGGGGCCGGGGAAAAACTGTTTTTT.

The chain couples TRBV19 to TRBJ2-1; TRBD1 matches 9 bases. Unmatched junction bases numbered 8, after V lost 1 base and J lost 4 bases. The germline CDR1 and CDR2 sequences are LNHDA and SQIVND (reference sequence). This CDR3 has 17 amino acids. The CDR3 bases are TGTGCCAGTAGTATAGCCGCGGCCGGGACAGGGTACAATGAGCAGTTCTTC. Translating it yields CASSIAAAGTGYNEQFF.

V gene TRBV14 combines with J gene TRBJ2-7, with a tentative D call TRBD2 (5 bases). This CDR3 region has 16 residues. Per germline, CDR1 SGHDN and CDR2 FVKESK. V was pared by 0 bases and J by 8 bases, with 20 bases between. The CDR3, as DNA: TGTGCCAGCAGCCAAGATGTTCCGGGCACCGGGGTTAAGCAGTACTTC. The encoded protein is CASSQDVPGTGVKQYF.

This clone was counted between two and nine times. The chain is built from TRBV9 and TRBJ2-4; D is perhaps TRBD2 (6 bases). The V gene's germline CDR1 is SGDLS and CDR2 YYNGEE. CDR3 length equals 15 residues. V lost 0 bases, J lost 7 bases, and 14 bases lay in between. This CDR3 reads CASSVATGGGNIQYF. CDR3 DNA: TGTGCCAGCAGCGTAGCAACCGGGGGTGGGAACATTCAGTACTTC.

This clone appeared once. This chain joins TRBV12-5 and TRBJ2-5; D is possibly TRBD2 (5 bases). Trimming shortened V by 6 bases and J by 5 bases, and 13 bases separated the two germline ends. CDR1 LGHNT and CDR2 FRNRAP come from the germline V gene. This CDR3 contains 13 residues. The CDR3 DNA sequence: TGTGCTAGTGGCCCCCCCGGGGTTGAGACCCAGTACTTC. Translated, it gives CASGPPGVETQYF.

The rearrangement joins TRBV2 to TRBJ1-6, with TRBD1 identical over 9 bases. V shed 6 bases, J shed 10 bases, and the junction held 10 bases outside the gene matches. The length of the CDR3 is 15 residues. Germline V gene lookup returns CDR1 SNHLY and CDR2 FYNNEI. In nucleotides, the CDR3 is TGTGCCAGCAGGAAAAGGACAGGGGTGGACTCACCCCTCCACTTT. Translation: CASRKRTGVDSPLHF.